One and the same sample provided the 21 T cell receptor beta chains below, sequenced in a study of blood T cell repertoires in COVID-19. Method: immunoSEQ multiplex PCR; TCRdb's copy keeps in-frame clones and lacks some. In the table there are about 240,000 clones, about nine tenths of which are singletons. Sequencing was carried out using peripheral blood. Every receptor here comes from a man aged 60 to 75 who had recovered from COVID-19.

The rearrangement uses TRBV6-4 and TRBJ2-7; a weak D match, TRBD1 (7 bases). Trimming removed 6 bases from V and 2 bases from J, with 14 bases in between. CDR3 length equals 14 residues. Germline CDR1 is MRHNA and CDR2 is SNTAGT. The CDR3 here is CASSADREAYEQYV. The CDR3 region has the DNA TGTGCCAGCAGCGCAGACAGGGAGGCCTACGAGCAGTACGTC.

The chain combines TRBV25-1 with TRBJ2-6; no reliable D call. Deletions cut 2 bases from V and 0 bases from J, with 14 bases between. This CDR3 has 18 amino acids. From germline, CDR1 is MGHDK and CDR2 SYGVNS. The chain's CDR3 is CASSEETNIISGANVLTF. Written as DNA, the CDR3 is TGTGCCAGCAGTGAAGAGACAAACATAATCTCTGGGGCCAACGTCCTGACTTTC.

The rearrangement joins TRBV5-1 to TRBJ2-5; the D gene is possibly TRBD2 (6 bases). The CDR3 is 13 amino acids. The V end lost 4 bases, the J end lost 9 bases, and 16 bases lay between the germline ends. Germline loops: CDR1 SGHRS, CDR2 YFSETQ. The CDR3 DNA sequence: TGCGCCAGCAGCCAGGAGGGTTTGGAGGCCCAGTACTTC. Its protein product is CASSQEGLEAQYF. The full variable domain, completed using reference TRBV5-1 and TRBJ2-5, is KAGVTQTPRYLIKTRGQQVTLSCSPISGHRSVSWYQQTPGQGLQFLFEYFSETQRNKGNFPGRFSGRQFSNSRSEMNVSTLELGDSALYLCASSQEGLEAQYFGPGTRLLVL.

This chain links TRBV19 with TRBJ2-6, with TRBD2 matching 8 bases. The CDR3 has 19 residues. Germline trimming cut 7 bases from V and 1 base from J; bases unmatched to any gene: 15. Germline values: CDR1 LNHDA, CDR2 SQIVND (reference sequence). Written as DNA, the CDR3 is TGTGCCAGTACCGCGACTTCAAGCGGGGGACCATCTGGGGCCAACGTCCTGACTTTC. Protein: CASTATSSGGPSGANVLTF.

J is TRBJ1-6 and V is TRBV18; D gene ambiguous. This CDR3 region has 16 residues. Germline loops: CDR1 KGHSH, CDR2 LQKENI. V lost 3 bases, J lost 0 bases, and 9 bases lay in between. The CDR3 DNA reads as TGTGCCAGCTCACCCAATCAGAACTCCTATAATTCACCCCTCCACTTT. Protein: CASSPNQNSYNSPLHF.

The V and J genes are TRBV9 and TRBJ2-7; D ambiguous. The CDR3 spans 15 residues. Germline V gene sequence: CDR1 SGDLS, CDR2 YYNGEE. The V end lost 2 bases, the J end lost 5 bases, and 17 bases lay between the germline ends. CDR3 sequence reads: CASSVEPQNPHEQYF. In DNA, the CDR3 is TGTGCCAGCAGCGTGGAGCCTCAAAACCCCCACGAGCAGTACTTC. Full variable domain (missing parts from reference TRBV9 and TRBJ2-7): DSGVTQTPKHLITATGQRVTLRCSPRSGDLSVYWYQQSLDQGLQFLIQYYNGEERAKGNILERFSAQQFPDLHSELNLSSLELGDSALYFCASSVEPQNPHEQYFGPGTRLTVT.

This clone was found a few times. The rearrangement links TRBV7-9 to TRBJ1-2; no clear D. Trimming pared 5 bases from V and 4 bases from J, leaving 5 bases between. Looked up from germline, CDR1 is SEHNR and CDR2 is FQNEAQ (reference sequence). The CDR3 consists of 11 residues. In DNA, the CDR3 is TGTGCCAGCAGCCGGGGCTATGGCTACACCTTC. Translated: CASSRGYGYTF. The entire variable domain, with the rest obtained from reference TRBV7-9 and TRBJ1-2, is as follows: DTGVSQNPRHKITKRGQNVTFRCDPISEHNRLYWYRQTLGQGPEFLTYFQNEAQLEKSRLLSDRFSAERPKGSFSTLEIQRTEQGDSAMYLCASSRGYGYTFGSGTRLTVV.

The chain links TRBV20-1 to TRBJ2-1, with D tentatively TRBD1 (5 bases). This CDR3 has 15 amino acids. With 3 bases removed from V and 1 base from J, the gap between germline ends came to 13 bases. Germline V lookup: CDR1 DFQATT, CDR2 SNEGSKA (reference sequence). CDR3 DNA sequence: TGCAGTGCTAGTGCTGACAGTTGGTCCTACAATGAGCAGTTCTTC. Translating gives CSASADSWSYNEQFF.

The CDR3 DNA reads as TGTGCCTGGAACCGGGACAGGGGTGGCTACACCTTC. Protein: CAWNRDRGGYTF. This chain uses TRBV30 with TRBJ1-2, with TRBD1 matching 10 bases. V dropped 4 bases and J dropped 7; count of bases not matched to a gene: 3. The V gene's germline CDR1 is GTSNPN and CDR2 SVGIG (reference sequence). The CDR3 is made up of 12 amino acids.

Worth noting for this clone: The same CDR3 also results from other DNA sequences found in this sample. This chain uses TRBV18 with TRBJ2-3; TRBD1 agrees at 9 bases. Trimming cost V 6 bases and J 3 bases; bases outside gene matches: 4. The CDR3 consists of 14 residues. CDR1 is KGHSH, CDR2 LQKENI, per germline. CDR3 nucleotide sequence: TGTGCCAGCTCGCGGACAGGGGCTACAGATACGCAGTATTTT. Translation gives CASSRTGATDTQYF.

The gene calls are TRBV19 and TRBJ1-4, with D possibly matching TRBD1 (5 bases). V lost 4 bases, J lost 8 bases, and 17 bases lay in between. CDR3 size: 15 residues. Germline V gives CDR1 LNHDA, CDR2 SQIVND (reference sequence). CDR3 protein: CASSKAGTNGEKLFF. CDR3 nucleotides: TGTGCCAGTAGTAAAGCCGGGACTAATGGGGAAAAACTGTTTTTT.

This chain connects TRBV10-2 to TRBJ1-2; D is possibly TRBD1 (5 bases). V shed 2 bases and J shed 5 bases, with 15 bases lying between them. Germline V lookup: CDR1 WSHSY, CDR2 SAAADI. The CDR3 contains 15 residues. As DNA, the CDR3 is TGCGCCAGCAGTGAGGGGGGGGGACTCGGATATGGCTACACCTTC. It encodes CASSEGGGLGYGYTF.

The rearrangement uses TRBV4-1 and TRBJ2-7, with a possible D match to TRBD2 (6 bases). Trimming took off 4 bases at V and 1 base at J, with 11 bases between the two ends. CDR1 MGHRA and CDR2 YSYEKL come from the germline V gene. The CDR3 length is 14 residues. The CDR3 region has the DNA TGCGCCAGCAGCCCTGGGACTGTTTCCTACGAGCAGTACTTC. Protein: CASSPGTVSYEQYF.

The chain recombines TRBV3-1 (or the pseudogene TRBV3-2) with TRBJ2-1; 9 bases are shared with TRBD1. Unmatched junction bases numbered 10, after V lost 0 bases and J lost 1 base. This CDR3 spans 19 amino acids. Germline V gene lookup returns CDR1 LGHDT and CDR2 YNNKEL (reference sequence). The CDR3 DNA sequence: TGTGCCAGCAGCCAAGATCTTTTTTTCGGGACAGGGTCCTACAATGAGCAGTTCTTC. Translating it yields CASSQDLFFGTGSYNEQFF.

The CDR3 nucleotides are TGTGCCAGCAACCCAGGACACCGCATCTATTTT. It is translated as CASNPGHRIYF. The chain employs TRBV28 and TRBJ2-3; D is perhaps TRBD1 (5 bases). This CDR3 is built from 11 residues. Per germline, CDR1 MDHEN and CDR2 SYDVKM. Trimming took 7 bases from V and 15 from J, leaving 17 bases between them.

The V and J genes are TRBV11-2 and TRBJ1-2; D unclear. Germline values: CDR1 SGHAT, CDR2 FQNNGV. V was trimmed by 0 bases and J by 3 bases, leaving 5 bases between them. This CDR3 has 13 residues. DNA for the CDR3: TGTGCCAGCAGCTTAGAAGCGGACTATGGCTACACCTTC. Its protein is CASSLEADYGYTF.

The rearrangement joins TRBV28 to TRBJ2-4; 8 bases fit TRBD2. The V gene's germline CDR1 is MDHEN and CDR2 SYDVKM. V dropped 6 bases and J dropped 6; count of bases not matched to a gene: 10. CDR3 length equals 15 residues. This chain's CDR3 is CASSPRGGPGNIQYF. CDR3 DNA sequence: TGTGCCAGCAGCCCTCGGGGGGGCCCTGGAAACATTCAGTACTTC.

In its sample, this clone was seen once. The chain joins TRBV19 to TRBJ1-5; D call uncertain. Per the germline V gene, CDR1 is LNHDA and CDR2 is SQIVND (reference sequence). This CDR3 is built from 13 residues. V was trimmed by 6 bases and J by 7 bases, leaving 13 bases between them. The CDR3 is CASSSSLVQPQHF. In nucleotides, the CDR3 is TGTGCCAGTAGCTCTAGTTTAGTCCAGCCCCAGCATTTT.

The chain recombines TRBV18 with TRBJ2-2; perhaps TRBD2 as D (5 bases). The CDR3 spans 15 residues. Germline CDR1 is KGHSH and CDR2 is LQKENI. The V gene lost 3 bases and the J gene lost 4 bases, with 12 bases spanning the gap. CDR3 in amino acids: CASSPRGEATGELFF. The DNA for the CDR3 is TGTGCCAGCTCACCCCGGGGTGAGGCCACCGGGGAGCTGTTTTTT. Based on the CDR3 plus reference TRBV18 and TRBJ2-2, the full variable domain is NAGVMQNPRHLVRRRGQEARLRCSPMKGHSHVYWYRQLPEEGLKFMVYLQKENIIDESGMPKERFSAEFPKEGPSILRIQQVVRGDSAAYFCASSPRGEATGELFFGEGSRLTVL.

This clone came up a few times. The V gene is TRBV5-1, the J gene TRBJ2-7; D might be TRBD2 (7 bases). Trimming stripped 0 bases from V and 5 bases from J, with 15 bases between. The CDR3 spans 15 residues. The V gene's germline CDR1 is SGHRS and CDR2 YFSETQ. The CDR3 is CASSLVGGPLDEQYV. CDR3 DNA: TGCGCCAGCAGCTTGGTCGGGGGGCCCCTCGACGAGCAGTACGTC.

V gene TRBV7-8 combines with J gene TRBJ2-7; 8 bases fit TRBD1. The V gene end was trimmed by 3 bases and the J gene end by 1 base; junction bases not matched to a gene: 2. The CDR3 has 14 amino acids. The V gene's germline CDR1 is SGHVS and CDR2 FQNEAQ. CDR3 in amino acids: CASSFDRGSYEQYF. The CDR3, as DNA: TGTGCCAGCAGCTTCGACAGGGGATCCTACGAGCAGTACTTC.